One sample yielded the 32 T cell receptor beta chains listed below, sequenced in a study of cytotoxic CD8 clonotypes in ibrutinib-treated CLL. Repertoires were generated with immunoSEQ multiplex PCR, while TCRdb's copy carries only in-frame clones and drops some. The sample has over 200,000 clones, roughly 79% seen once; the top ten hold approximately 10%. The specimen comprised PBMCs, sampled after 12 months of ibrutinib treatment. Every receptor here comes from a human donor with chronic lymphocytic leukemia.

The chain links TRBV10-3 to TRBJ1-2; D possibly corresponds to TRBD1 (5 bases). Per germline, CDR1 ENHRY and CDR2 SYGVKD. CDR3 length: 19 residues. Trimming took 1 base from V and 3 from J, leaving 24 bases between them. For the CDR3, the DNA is TGTGCCATCAGTGAGTGGGACCCCGGGGCCACCACCTCCTACTATGGCTACACCTTC. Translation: CAISEWDPGATTSYYGYTF.

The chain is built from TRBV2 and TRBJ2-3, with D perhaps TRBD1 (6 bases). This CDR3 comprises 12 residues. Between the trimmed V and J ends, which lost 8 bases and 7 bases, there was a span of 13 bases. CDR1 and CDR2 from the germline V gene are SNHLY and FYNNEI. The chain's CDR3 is CASSRDIHTQYF. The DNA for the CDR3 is TGTGCCAGCTCCCGGGACATCCATACGCAGTATTTT.

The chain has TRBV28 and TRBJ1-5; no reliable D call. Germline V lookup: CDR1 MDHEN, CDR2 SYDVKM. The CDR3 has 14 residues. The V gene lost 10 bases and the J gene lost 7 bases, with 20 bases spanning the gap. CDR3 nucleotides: TGTGCCACAGCCCGGGAGCTGTCGAACCAGCCCCAGCATTTT. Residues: CATARELSNQPQHF.

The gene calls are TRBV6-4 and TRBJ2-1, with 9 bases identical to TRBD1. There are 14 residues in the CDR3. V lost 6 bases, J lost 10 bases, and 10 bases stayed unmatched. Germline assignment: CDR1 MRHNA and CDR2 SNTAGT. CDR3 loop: CASSPGTGILEQFF. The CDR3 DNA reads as TGTGCCAGCAGCCCCGGGACAGGGATATTGGAGCAGTTCTTC.

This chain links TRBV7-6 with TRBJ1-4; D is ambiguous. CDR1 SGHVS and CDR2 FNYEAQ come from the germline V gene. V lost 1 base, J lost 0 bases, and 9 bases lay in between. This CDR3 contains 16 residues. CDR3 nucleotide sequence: TGTGCCAGCAGCTTAGAAGCACCGACAACTAATGAAAAACTGTTTTTT. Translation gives CASSLEAPTTNEKLFF.

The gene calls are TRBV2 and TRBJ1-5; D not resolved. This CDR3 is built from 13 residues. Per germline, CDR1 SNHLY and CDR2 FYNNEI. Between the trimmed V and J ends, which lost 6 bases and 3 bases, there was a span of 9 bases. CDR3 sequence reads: CASSTGTNQPQHF. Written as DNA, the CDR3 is TGTGCCAGCAGCACGGGAACCAATCAGCCCCAGCATTTT.

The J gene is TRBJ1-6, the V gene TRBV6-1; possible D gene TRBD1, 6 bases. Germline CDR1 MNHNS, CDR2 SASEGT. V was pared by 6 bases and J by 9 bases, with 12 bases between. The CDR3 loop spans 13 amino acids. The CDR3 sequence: CASSGQIRSPLHF. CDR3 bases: TGTGCCAGCAGCGGACAGATACGTTCACCCCTCCACTTT.

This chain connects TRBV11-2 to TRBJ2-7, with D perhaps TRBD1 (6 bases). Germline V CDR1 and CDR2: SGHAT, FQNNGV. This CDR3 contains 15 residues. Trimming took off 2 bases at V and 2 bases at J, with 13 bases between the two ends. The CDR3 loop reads CASSLITGRTYEQYF. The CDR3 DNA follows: TGTGCCAGCAGCTTAATTACAGGGCGAACCTACGAGCAGTACTTC.

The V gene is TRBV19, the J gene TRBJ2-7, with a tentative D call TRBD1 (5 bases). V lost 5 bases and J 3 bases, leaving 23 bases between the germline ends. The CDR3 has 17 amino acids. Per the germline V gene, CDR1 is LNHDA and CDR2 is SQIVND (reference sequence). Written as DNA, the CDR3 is TGTGCCAGTAGTCCAGGGTTGATTAGTTTGCATGGCTACGAGCAGTACTTC. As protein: CASSPGLISLHGYEQYF.

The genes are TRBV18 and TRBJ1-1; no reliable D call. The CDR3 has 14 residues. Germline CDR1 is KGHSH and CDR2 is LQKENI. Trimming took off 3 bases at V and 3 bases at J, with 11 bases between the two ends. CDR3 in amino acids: CASSPLVRDTEAFF. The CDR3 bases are TGTGCCAGCTCACCTTTAGTACGGGACACTGAAGCTTTCTTT.

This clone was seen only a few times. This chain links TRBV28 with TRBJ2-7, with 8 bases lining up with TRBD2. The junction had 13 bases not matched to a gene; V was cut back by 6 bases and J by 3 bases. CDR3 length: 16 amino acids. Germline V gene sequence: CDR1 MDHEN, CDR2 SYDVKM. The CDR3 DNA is TGTGCCAGCAGCCCAAGCCATCCAGCGGGAGACTACGAGCAGTACTTC. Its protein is CASSPSHPAGDYEQYF.

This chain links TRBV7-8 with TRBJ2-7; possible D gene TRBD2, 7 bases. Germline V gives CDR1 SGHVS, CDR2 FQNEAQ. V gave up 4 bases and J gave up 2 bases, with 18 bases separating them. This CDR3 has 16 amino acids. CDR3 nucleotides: TGTGCCAGCAGCTCGCAACAGGGAGGGGGAACCTACGAGCAGTACTTC. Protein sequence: CASSSQQGGGTYEQYF.

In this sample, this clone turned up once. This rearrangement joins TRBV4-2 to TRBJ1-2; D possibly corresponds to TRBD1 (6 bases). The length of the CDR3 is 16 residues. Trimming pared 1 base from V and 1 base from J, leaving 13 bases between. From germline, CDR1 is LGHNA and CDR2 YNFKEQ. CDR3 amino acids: CASSQASRQVNYGYTF. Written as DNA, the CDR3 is TGTGCCAGCAGCCAAGCCTCTAGACAGGTTAACTATGGCTACACCTTC.

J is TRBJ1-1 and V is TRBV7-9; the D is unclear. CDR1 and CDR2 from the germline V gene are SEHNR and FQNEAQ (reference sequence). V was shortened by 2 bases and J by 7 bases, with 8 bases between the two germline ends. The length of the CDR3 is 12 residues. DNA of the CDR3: TGTGCCAGCAGCTTAAGCTCAGGTGAAGCTTTCTTT. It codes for CASSLSSGEAFF.

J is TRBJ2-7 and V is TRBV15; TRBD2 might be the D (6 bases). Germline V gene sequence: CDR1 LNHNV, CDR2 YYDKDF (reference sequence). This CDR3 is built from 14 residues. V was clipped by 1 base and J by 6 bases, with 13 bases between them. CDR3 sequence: CATSRVGLGGEQYF. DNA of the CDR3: TGTGCCACCAGCAGAGTTGGGTTGGGGGGCGAGCAGTACTTC.

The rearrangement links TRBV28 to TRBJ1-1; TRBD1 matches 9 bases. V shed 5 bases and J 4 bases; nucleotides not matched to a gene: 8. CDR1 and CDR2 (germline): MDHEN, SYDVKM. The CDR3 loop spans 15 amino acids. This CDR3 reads CASSPTGGESTEAFF. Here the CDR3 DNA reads TGTGCCAGCAGTCCTACAGGGGGCGAGAGCACTGAAGCTTTCTTT. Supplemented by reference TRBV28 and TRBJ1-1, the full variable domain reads DVKVTQSSRYLVKRTGEKVFLECVQDMDHENMFWYRQDPGLGLRLIYFSYDVKMKEKGDIPEGYSVSREKKERFSLILESASTNQTSMYLCASSPTGGESTEAFFGQGTRLTVV.

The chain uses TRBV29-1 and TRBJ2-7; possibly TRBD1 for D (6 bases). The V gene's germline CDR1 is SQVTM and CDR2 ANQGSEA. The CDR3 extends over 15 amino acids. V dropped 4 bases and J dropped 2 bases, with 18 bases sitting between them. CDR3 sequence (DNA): TGCAGCGTTGCCGGACAGACTTTTTCTACCTACGAGCAGTACTTC. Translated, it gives CSVAGQTFSTYEQYF.

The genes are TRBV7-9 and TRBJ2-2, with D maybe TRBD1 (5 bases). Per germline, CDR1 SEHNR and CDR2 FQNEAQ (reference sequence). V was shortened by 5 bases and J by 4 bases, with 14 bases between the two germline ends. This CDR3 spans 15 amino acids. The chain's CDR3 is CASSPRGVGTGELFF. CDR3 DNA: TGTGCCAGCAGCCCTAGGGGTGTGGGCACCGGGGAGCTGTTTTTT.

The CDR3, as DNA: TGTGCCAGCTACCCGGAGGGCACATTTGCAGAGACCCAGTACTTC. Translation gives CASYPEGTFAETQYF. The chain joins TRBV2 to TRBJ2-5, with D perhaps matching TRBD2 (6 bases). The CDR3 is 15 residues long. CDR1 and CDR2 from the germline V gene are SNHLY and FYNNEI. V was clipped by 8 bases and J by 4 bases, with 20 bases between them.

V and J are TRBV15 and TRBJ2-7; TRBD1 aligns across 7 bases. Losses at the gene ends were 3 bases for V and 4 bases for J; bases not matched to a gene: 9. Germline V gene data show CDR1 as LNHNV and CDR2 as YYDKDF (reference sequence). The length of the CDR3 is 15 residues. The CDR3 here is CATSSQTGVRYEQYF. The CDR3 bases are TGTGCCACCAGCAGCCAAACAGGGGTTAGGTACGAGCAGTACTTC.

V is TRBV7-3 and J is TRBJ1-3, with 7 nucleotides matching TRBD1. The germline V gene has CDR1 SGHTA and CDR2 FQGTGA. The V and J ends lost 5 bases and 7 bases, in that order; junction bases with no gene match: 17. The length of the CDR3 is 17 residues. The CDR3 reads CASSTGHRDRRGNTIYF. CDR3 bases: TGTGCCAGCAGCACAGGACACCGGGACAGAAGAGGCAACACCATATATTTT.

DNA for the CDR3: TGTGCCAGCAGAGCGGGGGGGCGGACCACTGAAGCTTTCTTT. This gives the protein CASRAGGRTTEAFF. J is TRBJ1-1 and V is TRBV28; D might be TRBD1 (6 bases). There are 14 residues in the CDR3. Trimming removed 6 bases from V and 4 bases from J, with 15 bases in between. Germline CDR1 reads MDHEN; CDR2 reads SYDVKM.

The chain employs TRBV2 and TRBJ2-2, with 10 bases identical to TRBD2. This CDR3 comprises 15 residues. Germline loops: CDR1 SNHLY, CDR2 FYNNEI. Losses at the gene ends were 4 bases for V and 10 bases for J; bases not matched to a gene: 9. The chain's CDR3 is CASSGGLAGALELFF. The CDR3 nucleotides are TGTGCCAGCAGTGGTGGGCTAGCGGGAGCCTTGGAGCTGTTTTTT.

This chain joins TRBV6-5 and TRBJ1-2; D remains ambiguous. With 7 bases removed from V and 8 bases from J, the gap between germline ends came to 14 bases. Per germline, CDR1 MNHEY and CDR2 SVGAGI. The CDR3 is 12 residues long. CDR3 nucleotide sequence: TGTGCCAGCATCTCGCACCGCCAGGGCTACACCTTC. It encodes CASISHRQGYTF.

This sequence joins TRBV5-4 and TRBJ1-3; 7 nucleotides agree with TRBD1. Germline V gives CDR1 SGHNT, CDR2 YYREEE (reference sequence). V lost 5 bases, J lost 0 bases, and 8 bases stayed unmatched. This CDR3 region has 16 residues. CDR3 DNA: TGTGCCAGCAGTCGACAGGGATTCCCCTCTGGAAACACCATATATTTT. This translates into CASSRQGFPSGNTIYF.

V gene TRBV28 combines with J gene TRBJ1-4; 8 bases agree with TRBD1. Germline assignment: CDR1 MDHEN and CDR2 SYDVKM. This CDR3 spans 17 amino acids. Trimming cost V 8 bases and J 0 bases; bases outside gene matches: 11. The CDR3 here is CASGDRIESATNEKLFF. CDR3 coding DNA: TGTGCCAGCGGGGACAGGATCGAGTCTGCAACTAATGAAAAACTGTTTTTT. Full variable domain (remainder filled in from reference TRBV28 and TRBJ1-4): DVKVTQSSRYLVKRTGEKVFLECVQDMDHENMFWYRQDPGLGLRLIYFSYDVKMKEKGDIPEGYSVSREKKERFSLILESASTNQTSMYLCASGDRIESATNEKLFFGSGTQLSVL.

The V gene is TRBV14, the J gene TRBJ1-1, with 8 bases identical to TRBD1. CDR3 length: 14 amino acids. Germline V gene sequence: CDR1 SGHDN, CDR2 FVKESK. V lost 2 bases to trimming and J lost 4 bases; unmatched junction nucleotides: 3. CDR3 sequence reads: CASSQLTGGTEAFF. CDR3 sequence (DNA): TGTGCCAGCAGCCAACTCACAGGGGGCACTGAAGCTTTCTTT.

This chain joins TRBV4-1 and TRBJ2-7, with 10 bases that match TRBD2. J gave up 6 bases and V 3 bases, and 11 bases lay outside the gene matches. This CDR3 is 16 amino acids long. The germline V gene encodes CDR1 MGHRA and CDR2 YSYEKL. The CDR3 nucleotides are TGCGCCAGCAGCCAGGTCCTAGCGGGGGTCCGTGGCGAGCAGTACTTC. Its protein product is CASSQVLAGVRGEQYF.

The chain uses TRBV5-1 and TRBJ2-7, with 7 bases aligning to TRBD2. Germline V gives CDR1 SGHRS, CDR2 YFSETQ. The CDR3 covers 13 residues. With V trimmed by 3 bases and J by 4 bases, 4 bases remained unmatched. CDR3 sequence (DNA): TGCGCCAGCAGCTGGGAGGGCCGATACGAGCAGTACTTC. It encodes CASSWEGRYEQYF.

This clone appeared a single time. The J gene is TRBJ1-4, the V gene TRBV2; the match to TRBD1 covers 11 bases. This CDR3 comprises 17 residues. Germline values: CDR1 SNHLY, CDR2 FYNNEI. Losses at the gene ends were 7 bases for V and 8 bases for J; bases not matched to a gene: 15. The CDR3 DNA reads TGTGCCAGCAACGTACACGGGACAGGGGGTTTAAAGGAAAAACTGTTTTTT. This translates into CASNVHGTGGLKEKLFF.

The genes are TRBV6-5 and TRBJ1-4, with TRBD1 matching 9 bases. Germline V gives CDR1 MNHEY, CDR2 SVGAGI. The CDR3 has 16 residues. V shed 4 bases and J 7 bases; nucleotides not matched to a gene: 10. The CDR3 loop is CASSSPGQGFSEKLFF. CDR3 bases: TGTGCCAGCAGTTCTCCGGGACAGGGTTTCAGTGAAAAACTGTTTTTT.

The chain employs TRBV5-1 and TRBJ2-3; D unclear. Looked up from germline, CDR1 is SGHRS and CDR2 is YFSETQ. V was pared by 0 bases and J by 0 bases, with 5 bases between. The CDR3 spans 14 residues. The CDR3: CASSLVRSTDTQYF. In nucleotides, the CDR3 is TGCGCCAGCAGCTTGGTGAGGAGCACAGATACGCAGTATTTT.